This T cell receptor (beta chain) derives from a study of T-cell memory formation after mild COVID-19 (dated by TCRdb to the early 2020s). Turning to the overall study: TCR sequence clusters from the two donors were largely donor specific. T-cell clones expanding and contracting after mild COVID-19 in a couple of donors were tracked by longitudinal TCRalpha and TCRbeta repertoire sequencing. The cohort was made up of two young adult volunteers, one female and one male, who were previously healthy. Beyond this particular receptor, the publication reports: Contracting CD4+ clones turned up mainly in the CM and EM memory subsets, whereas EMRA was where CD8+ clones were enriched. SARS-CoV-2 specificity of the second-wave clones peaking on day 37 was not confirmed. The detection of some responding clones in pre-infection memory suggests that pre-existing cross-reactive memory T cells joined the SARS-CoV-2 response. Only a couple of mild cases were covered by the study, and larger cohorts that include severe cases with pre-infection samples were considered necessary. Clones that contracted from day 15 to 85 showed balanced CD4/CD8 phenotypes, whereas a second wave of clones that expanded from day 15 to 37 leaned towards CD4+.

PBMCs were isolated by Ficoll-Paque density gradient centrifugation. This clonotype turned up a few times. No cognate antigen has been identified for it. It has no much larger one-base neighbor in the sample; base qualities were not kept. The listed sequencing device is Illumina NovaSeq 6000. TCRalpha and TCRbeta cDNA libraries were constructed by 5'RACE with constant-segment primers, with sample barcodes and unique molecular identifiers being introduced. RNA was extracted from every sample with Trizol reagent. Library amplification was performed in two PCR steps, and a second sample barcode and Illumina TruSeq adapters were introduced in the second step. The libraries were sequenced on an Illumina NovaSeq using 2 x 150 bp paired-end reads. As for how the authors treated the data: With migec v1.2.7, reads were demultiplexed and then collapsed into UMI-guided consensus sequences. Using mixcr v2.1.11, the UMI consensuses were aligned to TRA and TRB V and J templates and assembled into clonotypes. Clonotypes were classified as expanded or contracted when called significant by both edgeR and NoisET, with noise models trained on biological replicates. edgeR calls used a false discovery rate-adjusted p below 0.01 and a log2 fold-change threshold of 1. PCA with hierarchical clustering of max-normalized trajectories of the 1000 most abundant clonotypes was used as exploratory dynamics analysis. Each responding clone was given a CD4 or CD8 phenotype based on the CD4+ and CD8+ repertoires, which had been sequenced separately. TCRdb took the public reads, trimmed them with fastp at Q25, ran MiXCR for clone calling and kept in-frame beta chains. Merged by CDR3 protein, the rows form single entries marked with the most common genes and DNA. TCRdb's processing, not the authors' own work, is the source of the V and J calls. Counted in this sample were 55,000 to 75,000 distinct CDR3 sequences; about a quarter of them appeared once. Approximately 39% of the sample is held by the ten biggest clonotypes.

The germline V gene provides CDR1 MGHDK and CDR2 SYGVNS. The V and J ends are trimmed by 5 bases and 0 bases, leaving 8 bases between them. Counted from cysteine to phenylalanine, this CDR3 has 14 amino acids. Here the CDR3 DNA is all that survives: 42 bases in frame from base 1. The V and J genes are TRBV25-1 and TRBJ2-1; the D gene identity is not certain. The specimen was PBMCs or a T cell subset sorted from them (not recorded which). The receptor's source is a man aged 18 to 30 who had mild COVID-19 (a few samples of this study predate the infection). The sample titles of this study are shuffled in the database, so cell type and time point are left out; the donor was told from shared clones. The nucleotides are TGTGCCAGCAGTCGGGTGAGCTCCTACAATGAGCAGTTCTTC. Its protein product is CASSRVSSYNEQFF.